The entry below gives a single TCR beta chain sequence along with its context. Its antigen is not identified. The record originates from a study of cytomegalovirus exposure and HLA in healthy donors. Study-wide findings and caveats: Reports showed the classifier diagnosing cytomegalovirus status with high specificity and sensitivity.

The CDR3 totals 15 residues. V dropped 5 bases and J dropped 1; count of bases not matched to a gene: 3. The germline CDR1 and CDR2 sequences are LNHDA and SQIVND (reference sequence). Primers included in the PCR were 60 Vbeta and 13 Jbeta primers. As processed by the authors: Later, roughly 77 million unique TCR beta chains were counted in an analysis, and some 10 million of them were shared. Using immunoSEQ multiplex PCR, the repertoire was profiled, and TCRdb retains in-frame clones only, with some absent. The D gene and trimming were derived from the DNA, and the V and J assignments and clone size from that table. The table lists around 170,000 clones, around 76% of them singletons.

This clonotype originated in a man aged 35 to 55 in good health and CMV-seronegative. The V and J genes are TRBV19 and TRBJ2-7, with TRBD2 matching over 12 bases. Sequencing used PBMCs. CDR3 residues: CASSPGTSGSYEQYF. The CDR3 bases are TGTGCCAGTAGTCCCGGGACTAGCGGGTCCTACGAGCAGTACTTC.